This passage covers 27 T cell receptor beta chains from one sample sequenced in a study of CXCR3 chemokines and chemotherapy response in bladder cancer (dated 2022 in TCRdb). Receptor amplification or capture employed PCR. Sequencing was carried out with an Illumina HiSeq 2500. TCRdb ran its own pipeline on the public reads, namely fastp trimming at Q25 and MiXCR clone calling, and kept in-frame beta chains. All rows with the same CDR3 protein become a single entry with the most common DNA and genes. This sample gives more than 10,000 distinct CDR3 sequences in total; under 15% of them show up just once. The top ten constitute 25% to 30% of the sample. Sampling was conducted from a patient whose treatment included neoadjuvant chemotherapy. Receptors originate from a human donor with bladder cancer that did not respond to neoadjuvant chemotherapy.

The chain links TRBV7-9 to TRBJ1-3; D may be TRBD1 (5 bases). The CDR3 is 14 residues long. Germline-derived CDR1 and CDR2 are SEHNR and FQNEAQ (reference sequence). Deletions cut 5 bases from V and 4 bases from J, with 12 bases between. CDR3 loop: CASSDLRAGNTIYF. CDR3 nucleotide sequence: TGTGCCAGCAGCGACCTCAGGGCCGGAAACACCATATATTTT.

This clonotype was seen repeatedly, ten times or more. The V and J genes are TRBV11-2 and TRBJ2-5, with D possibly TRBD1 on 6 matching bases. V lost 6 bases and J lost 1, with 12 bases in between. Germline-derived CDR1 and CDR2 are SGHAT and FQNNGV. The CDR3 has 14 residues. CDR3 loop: CASSSSGVQETQYF. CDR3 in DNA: TGTGCCAGCAGTTCATCAGGGGTCCAAGAGACCCAGTACTTC. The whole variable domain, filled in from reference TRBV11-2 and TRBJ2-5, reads EAGVAQSPRYKIIEKRQSVAFWCNPISGHATLYWYQQILGQGPKLLIQFQNNGVVDDSQLPKDRFSAERLKGVDSTLKIQPAKLEDSAVYLCASSSSGVQETQYFGPGTRLLVL.

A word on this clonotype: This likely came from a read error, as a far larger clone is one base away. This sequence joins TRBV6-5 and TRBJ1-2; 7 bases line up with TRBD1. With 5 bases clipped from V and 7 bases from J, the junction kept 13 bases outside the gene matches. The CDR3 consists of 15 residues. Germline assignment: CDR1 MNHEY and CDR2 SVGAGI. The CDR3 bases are TGTGCCAGCAGTGGCGGACAGGAAAGATTAACTGGCTACACCTTC. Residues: CASSGGQERLTGYTF.

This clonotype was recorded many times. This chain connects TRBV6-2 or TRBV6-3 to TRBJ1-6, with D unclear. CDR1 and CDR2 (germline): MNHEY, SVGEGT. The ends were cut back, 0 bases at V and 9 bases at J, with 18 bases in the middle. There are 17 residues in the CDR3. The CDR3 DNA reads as TGTGCCAGCAGTTACTCGATCGCGGGATCCGGAATTTCACCCCTCCACTTT. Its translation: CASSYSIAGSGISPLHF.

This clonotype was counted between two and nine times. Here the CDR3 DNA reads TGTGCCAGTAGTATCGCCACAGGGCGCGAGCAGTACTTC. Translating gives CASSIATGREQYF. This chain joins TRBV19 and TRBJ2-7, with D tentatively TRBD1 (6 bases). The ends were cut back, 3 bases at V and 6 bases at J, with 12 bases in the middle. Germline assignment: CDR1 LNHDA and CDR2 SQIVND (reference sequence). The length of the CDR3 is 13 residues.

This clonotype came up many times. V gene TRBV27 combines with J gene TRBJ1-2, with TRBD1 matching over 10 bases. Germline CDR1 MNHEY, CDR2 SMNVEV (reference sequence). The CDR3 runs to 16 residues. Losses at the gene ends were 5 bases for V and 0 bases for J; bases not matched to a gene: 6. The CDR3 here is CASSPDGTGANYGYTF. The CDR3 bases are TGTGCCAGCAGTCCCGACGGGACAGGGGCTAACTATGGCTACACCTTC.

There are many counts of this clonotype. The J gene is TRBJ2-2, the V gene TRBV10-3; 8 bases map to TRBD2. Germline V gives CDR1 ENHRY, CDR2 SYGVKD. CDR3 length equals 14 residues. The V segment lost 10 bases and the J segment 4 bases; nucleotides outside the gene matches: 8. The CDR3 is CATRRGAGTGELFF. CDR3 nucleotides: TGTGCCACCCGGCGGGGGGCCGGCACCGGGGAGCTGTTTTTT.

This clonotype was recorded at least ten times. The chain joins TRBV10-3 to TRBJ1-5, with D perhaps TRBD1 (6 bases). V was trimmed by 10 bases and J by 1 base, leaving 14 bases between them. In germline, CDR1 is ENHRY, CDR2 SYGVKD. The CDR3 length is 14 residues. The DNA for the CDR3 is TGTGCCAGCGGCCCAGGGGCAAGCAATCAGCCCCAGCATTTT. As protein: CASGPGASNQPQHF.

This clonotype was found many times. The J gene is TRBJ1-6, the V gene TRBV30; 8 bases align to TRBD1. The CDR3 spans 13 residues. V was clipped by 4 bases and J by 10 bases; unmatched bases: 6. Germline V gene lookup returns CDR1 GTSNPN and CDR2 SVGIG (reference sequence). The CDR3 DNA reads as TGTGCCTGGAACCGACAGGGGAGGTCACCCCTCCACTTT. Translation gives CAWNRQGRSPLHF. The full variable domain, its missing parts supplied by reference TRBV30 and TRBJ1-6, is SQTIHQWPATLVQPVGSPLSLECTVEGTSNPNLYWYRQAAGRGLQLLFYSVGIGQISSEVPQNLSASRPQDRQFILSSKKLLLSDSGFYLCAWNRQGRSPLHFGNGTRLTVT.

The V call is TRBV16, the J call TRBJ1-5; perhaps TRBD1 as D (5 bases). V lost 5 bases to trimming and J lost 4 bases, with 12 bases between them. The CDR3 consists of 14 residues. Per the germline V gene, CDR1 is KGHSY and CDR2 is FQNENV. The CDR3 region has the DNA TGTGCCAGCAGCAGGGGTGGGTGGAATCAGCCCCAGCATTTT. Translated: CASSRGGWNQPQHF. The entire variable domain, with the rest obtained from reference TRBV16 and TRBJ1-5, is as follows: GEEVAQTPKHLVRGEGQKAKLYCAPIKGHSYVFWYQQVLKNEFKFLISFQNENVFDETGMPKERFSAKCLPNSPCSLEIQATKLEDSAVYFCASSRGGWNQPQHFGDGTRLSIL.

The CDR3 DNA is TGTGCCAGCAGCCGGGACAGGGGTTACAGCACAGATACGCAGTATTTT. Protein: CASSRDRGYSTDTQYF. The rearrangement links TRBV12-3 or TRBV12-4 to TRBJ2-3, with TRBD1 matching 10 bases. V was clipped by 6 bases and J by 0 bases; unmatched bases: 6. The CDR3 runs 16 residues.

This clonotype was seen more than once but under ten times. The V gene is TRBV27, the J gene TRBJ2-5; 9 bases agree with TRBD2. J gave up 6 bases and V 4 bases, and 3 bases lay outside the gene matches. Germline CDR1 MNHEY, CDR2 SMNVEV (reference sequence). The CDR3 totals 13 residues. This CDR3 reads CASSWAGGKTQYF. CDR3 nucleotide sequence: TGTGCCAGCAGTTGGGCGGGAGGGAAGACCCAGTACTTC.

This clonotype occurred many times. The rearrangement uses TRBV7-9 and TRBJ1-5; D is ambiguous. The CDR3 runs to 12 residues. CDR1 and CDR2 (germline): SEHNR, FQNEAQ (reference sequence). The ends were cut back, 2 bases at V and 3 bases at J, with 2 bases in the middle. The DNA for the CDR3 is TGTGCCAGCAGCTTAATCAATCAGCCCCAGCATTTT. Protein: CASSLINQPQHF.

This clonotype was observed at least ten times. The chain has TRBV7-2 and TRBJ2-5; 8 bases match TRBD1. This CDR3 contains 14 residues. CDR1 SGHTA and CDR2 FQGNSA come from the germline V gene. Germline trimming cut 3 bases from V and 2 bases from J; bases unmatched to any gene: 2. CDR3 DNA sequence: TGTGCCAGCAGCTTGGACAGGGCACAAGAGACCCAGTACTTC. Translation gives CASSLDRAQETQYF.

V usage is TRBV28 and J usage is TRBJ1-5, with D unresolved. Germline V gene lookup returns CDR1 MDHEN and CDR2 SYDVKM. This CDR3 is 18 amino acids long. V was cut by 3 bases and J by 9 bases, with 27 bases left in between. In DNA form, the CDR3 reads TGTGCCAGCAGTTTGTTCAGGTTGGGCGATGGTCTTTGGTGGCCCCAGCATTTT. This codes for CASSLFRLGDGLWWPQHF.

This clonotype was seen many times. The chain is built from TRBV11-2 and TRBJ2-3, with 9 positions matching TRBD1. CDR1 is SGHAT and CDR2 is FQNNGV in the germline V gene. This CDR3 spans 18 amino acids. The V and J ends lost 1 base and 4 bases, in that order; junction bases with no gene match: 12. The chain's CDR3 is CASSLAGYGTGSADTQYF. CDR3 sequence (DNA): TGTGCCAGCAGCTTAGCAGGCTATGGGACAGGGTCAGCAGATACGCAGTATTTT.

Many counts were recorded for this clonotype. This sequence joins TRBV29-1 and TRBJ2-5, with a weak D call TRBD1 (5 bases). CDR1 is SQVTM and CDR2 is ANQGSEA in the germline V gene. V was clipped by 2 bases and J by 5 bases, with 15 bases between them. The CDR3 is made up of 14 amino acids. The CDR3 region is CSVEPGSVGETQYF. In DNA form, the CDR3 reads TGCAGCGTTGAACCAGGGTCAGTAGGGGAGACCCAGTACTTC.

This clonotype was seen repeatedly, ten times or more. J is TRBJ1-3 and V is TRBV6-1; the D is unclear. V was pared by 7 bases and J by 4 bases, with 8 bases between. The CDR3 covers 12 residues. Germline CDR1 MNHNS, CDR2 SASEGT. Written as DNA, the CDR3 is TGTGCCAGCACCATGGAGGGAAACACCATATATTTT. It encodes CASTMEGNTIYF.

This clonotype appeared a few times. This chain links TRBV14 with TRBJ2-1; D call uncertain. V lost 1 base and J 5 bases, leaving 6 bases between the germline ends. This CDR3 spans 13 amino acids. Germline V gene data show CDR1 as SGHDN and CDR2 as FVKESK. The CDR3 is CASSQVSNNEQFF. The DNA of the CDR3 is TGTGCCAGCAGCCAAGTATCCAACAATGAGCAGTTCTTC.

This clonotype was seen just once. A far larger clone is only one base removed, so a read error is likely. CDR3 region: CASSYTLRPYEQFF. The CDR3 nucleotides read TGTGCCAGCAGTTACACCCTTCGGCCATACGAGCAGTTCTTC. The chain employs TRBV6-1 and TRBJ2-1; D uncertain. CDR1 is MNHNS, CDR2 SASEGT, per germline. Trimming took 5 bases from V and 10 from J, leaving 18 bases between them. CDR3 length: 14 residues.

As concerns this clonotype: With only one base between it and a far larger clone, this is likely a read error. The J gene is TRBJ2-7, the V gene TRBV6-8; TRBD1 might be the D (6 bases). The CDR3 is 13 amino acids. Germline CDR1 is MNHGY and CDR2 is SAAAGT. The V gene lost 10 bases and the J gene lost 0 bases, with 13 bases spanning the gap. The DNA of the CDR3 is TGTGCCACCGACAGGCCCCTCTCCTACGAGCAGTACTTC. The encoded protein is CATDRPLSYEQYF.

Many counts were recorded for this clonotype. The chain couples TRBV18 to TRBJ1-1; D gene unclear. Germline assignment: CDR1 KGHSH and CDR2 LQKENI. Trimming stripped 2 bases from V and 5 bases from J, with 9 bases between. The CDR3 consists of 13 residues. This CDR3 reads CASSPGLGTEAFF. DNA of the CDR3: TGTGCCAGCTCACCAGGGTTGGGGACTGAAGCTTTCTTT.

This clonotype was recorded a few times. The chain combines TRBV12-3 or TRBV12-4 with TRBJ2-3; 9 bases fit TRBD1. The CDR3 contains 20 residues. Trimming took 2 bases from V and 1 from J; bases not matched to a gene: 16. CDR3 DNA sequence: TGTGCCAGCAGTTTACCTCCGGAACTCGCCGGGACAGGGCGCACAGATACGCAGTATTTT. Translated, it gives CASSLPPELAGTGRTDTQYF.

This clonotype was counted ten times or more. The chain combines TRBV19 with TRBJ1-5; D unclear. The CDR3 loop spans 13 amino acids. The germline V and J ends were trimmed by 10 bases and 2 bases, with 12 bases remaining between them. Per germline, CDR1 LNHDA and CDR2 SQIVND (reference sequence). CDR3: CATSNLGNQPQHF. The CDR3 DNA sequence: TGTGCCACATCGAACCTCGGCAATCAGCCCCAGCATTTT.

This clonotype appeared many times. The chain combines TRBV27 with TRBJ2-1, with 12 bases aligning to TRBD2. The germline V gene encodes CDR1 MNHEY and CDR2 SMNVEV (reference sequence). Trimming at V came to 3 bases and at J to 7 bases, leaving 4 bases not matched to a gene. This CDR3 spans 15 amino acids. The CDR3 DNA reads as TGTGCCAGCAGTTTCCTAGCGGGAGGGGGTAATGAGCAGTTCTTC. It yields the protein CASSFLAGGGNEQFF.

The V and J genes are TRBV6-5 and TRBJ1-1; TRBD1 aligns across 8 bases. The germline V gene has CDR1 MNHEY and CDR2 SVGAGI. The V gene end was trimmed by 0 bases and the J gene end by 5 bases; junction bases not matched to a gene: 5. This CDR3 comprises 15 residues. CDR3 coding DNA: TGTGCCAGCAGTTACTCGTCCAGGGGGCGGACTGAAGCTTTCTTT. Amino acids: CASSYSSRGRTEAFF.

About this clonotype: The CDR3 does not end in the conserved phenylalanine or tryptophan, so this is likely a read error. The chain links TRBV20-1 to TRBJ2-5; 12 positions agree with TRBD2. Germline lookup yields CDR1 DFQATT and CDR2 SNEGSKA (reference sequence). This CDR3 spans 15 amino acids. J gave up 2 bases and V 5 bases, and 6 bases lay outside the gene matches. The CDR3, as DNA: TGCAGTGCTGAACTAGCGGGGGGCTTACAAGAGACCCAGTACTCC. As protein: CSAELAGGLQETQYS.